The source of this T cell receptor beta chain is a study of OX40 agonist ivuxolimab in advanced cancers. Background on the study: Three partial responders included one hepatocellular carcinoma patient and two cutaneous melanoma patients.

The sampling schedule covered blood at baseline, cycle 4 day 1, and cycle 7 day 1. Comments on this clone: Its matching antigen is unknown.

Sequencing used immunoSEQ multiplex PCR; TCRdb keeps in-frame clones, though not all of them. The data contain more than 20,000 clones, roughly 77% of them singletons. Study-level findings and limits: Expanded peripheral T cells had an undetermined antigen specificity.

This specimen consisted of CD4+ or CD8+ T cells sorted from blood, obtained in a trial of the OX40 agonist ivuxolimab. This receptor was obtained from an adult with an advanced solid tumor such as melanoma, head and neck, liver or kidney cancer.

Written as DNA, the CDR3 is TGTGCCAGCAGTCCCTCCAGCGCCTATGGCTACACCTTC. Translating it yields CASSPSSAYGYTF. V and J are TRBV6-1 and TRBJ1-2; D not resolved. The CDR3 totals 13 residues. From germline, CDR1 is MNHNS and CDR2 SASEGT. Trimming took 5 bases from V and 4 from J, leaving 11 bases between them.